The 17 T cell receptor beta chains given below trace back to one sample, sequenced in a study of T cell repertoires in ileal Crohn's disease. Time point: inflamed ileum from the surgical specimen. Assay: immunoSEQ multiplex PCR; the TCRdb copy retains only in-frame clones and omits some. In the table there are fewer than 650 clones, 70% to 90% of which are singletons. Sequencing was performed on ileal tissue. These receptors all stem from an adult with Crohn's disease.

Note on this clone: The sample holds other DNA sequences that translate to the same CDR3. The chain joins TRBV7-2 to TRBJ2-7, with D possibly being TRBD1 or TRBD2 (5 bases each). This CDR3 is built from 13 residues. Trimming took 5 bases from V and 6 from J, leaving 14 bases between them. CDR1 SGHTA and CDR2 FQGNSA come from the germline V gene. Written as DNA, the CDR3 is TGTGCCAGCAGCCTATCAACTAGGGGCGAGCAGTACTTC. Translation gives CASSLSTRGEQYF.

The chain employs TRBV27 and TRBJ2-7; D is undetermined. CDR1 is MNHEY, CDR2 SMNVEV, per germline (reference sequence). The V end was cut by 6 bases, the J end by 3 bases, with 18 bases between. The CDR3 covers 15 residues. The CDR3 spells CASSQIATVFYEQYF. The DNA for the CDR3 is TGTGCCAGCAGCCAAATCGCGACGGTATTCTACGAGCAGTACTTC.

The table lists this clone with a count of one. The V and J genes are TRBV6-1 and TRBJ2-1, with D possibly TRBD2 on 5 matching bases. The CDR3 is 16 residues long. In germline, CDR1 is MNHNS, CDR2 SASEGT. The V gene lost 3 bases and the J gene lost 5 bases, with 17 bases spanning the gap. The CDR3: CASSDLRQAGHNEQFF. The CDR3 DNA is TGTGCCAGCAGTGACCTCCGGCAGGCGGGTCACAATGAGCAGTTCTTC.

The CDR3 sequence: CASSLEAGYEQYF. CDR3 nucleotides: TGTGCCAGCAGTTTAGAGGCGGGCTACGAGCAGTACTTC. The chain is built from TRBV27 and TRBJ2-7, with D maybe TRBD2 (5 bases). V was shortened by 2 bases and J by 3 bases, with 8 bases between the two germline ends. The CDR3 runs 13 residues. Per the germline V gene, CDR1 is MNHEY and CDR2 is SMNVEV (reference sequence).

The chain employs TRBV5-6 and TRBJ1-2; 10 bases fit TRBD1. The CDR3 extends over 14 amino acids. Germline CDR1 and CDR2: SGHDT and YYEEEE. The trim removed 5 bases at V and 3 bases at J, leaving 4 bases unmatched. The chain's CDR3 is CASSRQGADYGYTF. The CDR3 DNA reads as TGTGCCAGCAGTCGACAGGGGGCAGACTATGGCTACACCTTC.

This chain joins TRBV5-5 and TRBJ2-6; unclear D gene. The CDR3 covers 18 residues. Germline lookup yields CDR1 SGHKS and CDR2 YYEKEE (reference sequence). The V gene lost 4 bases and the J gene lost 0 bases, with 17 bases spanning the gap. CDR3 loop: CASSGPVFGSSGANVLTF. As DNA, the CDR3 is TGTGCCAGCAGCGGCCCGGTATTCGGTAGCTCTGGGGCCAACGTCCTGACTTTC.

CDR3 protein: CASSRPDGSGELFF. The CDR3 DNA reads as TGTGCCAGCAGCCGCCCCGACGGTTCCGGGGAGCTGTTTTTT. This chain connects TRBV7-6 to TRBJ2-2, with no clear D. Germline CDR1 reads SGHVS; CDR2 reads FNYEAQ. V dropped 5 bases and J dropped 6 bases, with 13 bases sitting between them. The CDR3 spans 14 residues.

The chain's CDR3 is CASSSLPGQGKVAGNTIYF. In nucleotides, the CDR3 is TGTGCCAGCAGTAGCCTTCCCGGACAGGGAAAAGTTGCTGGAAACACCATATATTTT. The chain is built from TRBV28 and TRBJ1-3; TRBD1 agrees at 8 bases. Losses at the gene ends were 5 bases for V and 2 bases for J; bases not matched to a gene: 17. In germline, CDR1 is MDHEN, CDR2 SYDVKM. The CDR3 consists of 19 residues. The variable domain in full, completed from reference TRBV28 and TRBJ1-3, reads DVKVTQSSRYLVKRTGEKVFLECVQDMDHENMFWYRQDPGLGLRLIYFSYDVKMKEKGDIPEGYSVSREKKERFSLILESASTNQTSMYLCASSSLPGQGKVAGNTIYFGEGSWLTVV.

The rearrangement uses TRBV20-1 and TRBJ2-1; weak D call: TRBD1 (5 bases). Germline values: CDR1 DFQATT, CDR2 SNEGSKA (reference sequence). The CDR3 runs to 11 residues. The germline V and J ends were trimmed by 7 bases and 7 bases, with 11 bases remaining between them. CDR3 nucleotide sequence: TGCAGTGAAGGGGTTTCGAATGAGCAGTTCTTC. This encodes CSEGVSNEQFF.

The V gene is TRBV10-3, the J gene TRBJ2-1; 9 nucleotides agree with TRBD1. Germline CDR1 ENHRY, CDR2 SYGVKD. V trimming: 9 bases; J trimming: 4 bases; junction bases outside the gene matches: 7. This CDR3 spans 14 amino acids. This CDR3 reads CAIGGQGAYNEQFF. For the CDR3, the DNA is TGTGCCATTGGGGGACAGGGAGCATACAATGAGCAGTTCTTC.

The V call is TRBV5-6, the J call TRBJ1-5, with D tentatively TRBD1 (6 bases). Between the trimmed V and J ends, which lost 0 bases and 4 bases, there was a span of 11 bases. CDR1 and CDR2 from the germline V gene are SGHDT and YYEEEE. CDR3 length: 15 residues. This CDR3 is CASSLAGQKNQPQHF. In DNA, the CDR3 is TGTGCCAGCAGCTTGGCCGGACAGAAAAATCAGCCCCAGCATTTT.

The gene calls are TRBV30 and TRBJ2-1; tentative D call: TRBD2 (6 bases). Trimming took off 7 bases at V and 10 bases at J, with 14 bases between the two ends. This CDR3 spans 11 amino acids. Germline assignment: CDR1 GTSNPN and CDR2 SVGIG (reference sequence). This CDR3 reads CAFLLTREQFF. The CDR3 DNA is TGTGCCTTTCTGCTGACTAGGGAGCAGTTCTTC.

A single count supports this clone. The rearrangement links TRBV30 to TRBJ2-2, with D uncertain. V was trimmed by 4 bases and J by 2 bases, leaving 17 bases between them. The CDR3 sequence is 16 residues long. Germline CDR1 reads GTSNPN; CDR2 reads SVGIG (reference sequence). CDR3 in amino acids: CAWIGGGNFNTGELFF. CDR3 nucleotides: TGTGCCTGGATCGGCGGTGGCAATTTTAACACCGGGGAGCTGTTTTTT.

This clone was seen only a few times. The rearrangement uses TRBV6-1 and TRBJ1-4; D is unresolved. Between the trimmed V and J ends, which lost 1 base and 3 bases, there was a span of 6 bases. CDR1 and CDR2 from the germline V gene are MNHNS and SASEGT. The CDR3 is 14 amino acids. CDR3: CASSEGPANEKLFF. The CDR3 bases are TGTGCCAGCAGTGAAGGACCGGCTAATGAAAAACTGTTTTTT.

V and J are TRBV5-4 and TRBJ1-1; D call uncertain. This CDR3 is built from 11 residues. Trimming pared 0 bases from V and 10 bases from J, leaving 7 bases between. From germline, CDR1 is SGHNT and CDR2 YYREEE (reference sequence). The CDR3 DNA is TGTGCCAGCAGCTTGGCGCGGGCAGCTTTCTTT. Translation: CASSLARAAFF. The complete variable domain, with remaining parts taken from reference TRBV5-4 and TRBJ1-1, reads ETGVTQSPTHLIKTRGQQVTLRCSSQSGHNTVSWYQQALGQGPQFIFQYYREEENGRGNFPPRFSGLQFPNYSSELNVNALELDDSALYLCASSLARAAFFGQGTRLTVV.

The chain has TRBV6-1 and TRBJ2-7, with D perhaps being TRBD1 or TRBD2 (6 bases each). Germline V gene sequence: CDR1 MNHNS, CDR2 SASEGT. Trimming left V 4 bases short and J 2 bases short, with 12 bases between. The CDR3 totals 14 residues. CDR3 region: CASSVGGSPYEQYF. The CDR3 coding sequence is TGTGCCAGCAGTGTAGGGGGGAGCCCCTACGAGCAGTACTTC.

CDR3 nucleotides: TGTGCCAGCAGCTTAACTGTGGCGGGTCCCTCCTACAATGAGCAGTTCTTC. This sequence encodes CASSLTVAGPSYNEQFF. V is TRBV7-3 and J is TRBJ2-1, with D possibly matching TRBD2 (5 bases). The germline CDR1 and CDR2 sequences are SGHTA and FQGTGA. The CDR3 extends over 17 amino acids. V shed 0 bases and J shed 0 bases, with 12 bases lying between them.